The T cell receptor beta chain described here comes from a study of OX40 agonist ivuxolimab in advanced cancers. Background on the study: Ivuxolimab, an agonistic anti-OX40 (CD134) antibody, was given to patients.

Germline CDR1 is DFQATT and CDR2 is SNEGSKA (reference sequence). The CDR3 loop spans 10 amino acids. Between the trimmed V and J ends, which lost 5 bases and 7 bases, there was a span of 8 bases. Points from the study as a whole: Blood T cells, both CD4+ and CD8+, expanded clonally by week 6 at 0.1 to 3.0 mg/kg. Among T cells, CD8+ cells averaged more expanded clones than CD4+ cells.

This clone turned up a few times. Antigen specificity is unknown. Some clones are missing from TCRdb's copy, which holds only in-frame ones; the method was immunoSEQ multiplex PCR. The sample consists of some 50,000 clones, over 80% of them appearing once. This clonotype originated in an adult with an advanced solid tumor such as melanoma, head and neck, liver or kidney cancer. The chain is built from TRBV20-1 and TRBJ2-5, with unresolved D. Sequenced material: CD4+ or CD8+ T cells sorted from blood, taken in a trial of the OX40 agonist ivuxolimab. The DNA of the CDR3 is TGCAGTGCTCCCGCCGGGACCCAGTACTTC. Protein product: CSAPAGTQYF.